This T cell receptor beta chain was sequenced in a study of blood T cell repertoires in COVID-19. Germline V gene data show CDR1 as SGHRS and CDR2 as YFSETQ. CDR3 size: 21 residues. Germline trimming cut 2 bases from V and 0 bases from J; bases unmatched to any gene: 18. Donors were grouped by their self-reported clinical history. Some clones are missing from TCRdb's copy, which holds only in-frame ones; the method was immunoSEQ multiplex PCR. The table has fewer than 500,000 clones, roughly 87% seen once. The specimen sequenced was PBMCs or T cells enriched from blood (not recorded which). The chain is built from TRBV5-1 and TRBJ2-2; TRBD1 matches at 8 bases. The receptor's source is a woman aged 18-29 years who had recovered from COVID-19. The CDR3 here is CASSLARVDRGPYANTGELFF. CDR3 nucleotides: TGCGCCAGCAGCTTAGCCAGAGTAGACAGGGGACCTTACGCGAACACCGGGGAGCTGTTTTTT.